This T cell receptor (beta chain) was recorded in a study of T cell responses to AZD1222 COVID-19 vaccine. Libraries were prepared by immunoSEQ multiplex PCR; TCRdb keeps only in-frame clonotypes and omits some of them. Of about 170,000 clones in the sample, roughly nine tenths were seen once. Trimming cost V 4 bases and J 1 base, with 10 bases left between them. Germline CDR1 is SGHTS and CDR2 is YDEGEE. The CDR3 runs to 14 residues. The chain uses TRBV5-8 and TRBJ2-3; D unclear. The TCR sequence derives from an adult in good health. Specimen: peripheral blood, collected on day 0 of AZD1222 vaccination. DNA of the CDR3: TGTGCCAGCAGCATAGGTTACCGCACAGATACGCAGTATTTT. Translating gives CASSIGYRTDTQYF.